This TCR beta chain was identified during a study of blood T cell repertoires in COVID-19. Study-wide background: The analysed material was cDNA or gDNA that came from T cells, B-cell-depleted T cells, or PBMCs.

The CDR3 is 15 amino acids. V dropped 4 bases and J dropped 3; count of bases not matched to a gene: 6. Germline V lookup: CDR1 SGHKS, CDR2 YYEKEE (reference sequence). The study assigned cohorts using participant-reported clinical history. Among Cohort 3 donors, those recovered had two negative PCRs, clearance, or symptom resolution. Profiling relied on immunoSEQ multiplex PCR, and the TCRdb table lists in-frame clones only, not all of them. The data hold 150,000 to 170,000 clones, with around 80% observed a single time. This clone has only a few counts. The chain employs TRBV5-5 and TRBJ1-4; 7 bases agree with TRBD1. The TCR sequence derives from a man aged 45-60 years who had recovered from COVID-19. The sequencing input was PBMCs or T cells enriched from blood (not recorded which). CDR3 loop: CASSPTGSPNEKLFF. CDR3 nucleotide sequence: TGTGCCAGCAGCCCGACAGGGAGTCCTAATGAAAAACTGTTTTTT. Full variable domain (outside the CDR3, taken from reference TRBV5-5 and TRBJ1-4): DAGVTQSPTHLIKTRGQQVTLRCSPISGHKSVSWYQQVLGQGPQFIFQYYEKEERGRGNFPDRFSARQFPNYSSELNVNALLLGDSALYLCASSPTGSPNEKLFFGSGTQLSVL.